The 20 T cell receptor beta chains below all came from one sample that was sequenced in a study of blood T cell repertoires in COVID-19. TCRdb keeps only in-frame clones here, not all; method: immunoSEQ multiplex PCR. Among about 130,000 clones listed, roughly 86% were seen once. The sequenced sample was peripheral blood. All receptors derive from a woman aged 60 to 75 with acute or convalescent COVID-19.

With respect to this clone: A junction end diverges from the germline sequence, so it may reflect a read error. V usage is TRBV18 and J usage is TRBJ2-1; D may be TRBD1 (6 bases). Germline CDR1 and CDR2: KGHSH and LQKENI. This CDR3 region has 15 residues. CDR3 sequence reads: CASSPTQGPYNEQFF. CDR3 sequence (DNA): TGTGCCAGCTCACCAACACAGGGACCCTATAATGAGCAGTTCTTC.

V gene TRBV2 combines with J gene TRBJ1-4; tentatively, D is TRBD1 (6 bases). From germline, CDR1 is SNHLY and CDR2 FYNNEI. There are 14 residues in the CDR3. V dropped 2 bases and J dropped 8 bases, with 12 bases sitting between them. CDR3 in DNA: TGTGCCAGCAGTGAACAGGGGTTAAGGGAAAAACTGTTTTTT. Its translation is CASSEQGLREKLFF.

J is TRBJ1-2 and V is TRBV30, with D possibly TRBD1 on 6 matching bases. Germline V CDR1 and CDR2: GTSNPN, SVGIG (reference sequence). Trimming shortened V by 3 bases and J by 2 bases, and 10 bases separated the two germline ends. The CDR3 is made up of 13 amino acids. The CDR3 protein is CAWSLQGNYGYTF. Here the CDR3 DNA reads TGTGCCTGGAGCCTCCAGGGGAACTATGGCTACACCTTC.

The V and J genes are TRBV19 and TRBJ1-2, with 10 bases fitting TRBD1. Germline loops: CDR1 LNHDA, CDR2 SQIVND (reference sequence). The CDR3 consists of 13 residues. Trimming took 6 bases from V and 6 from J; bases not matched to a gene: 4. Here the CDR3 DNA reads TGTGCCAGTAGACCGGGGACAGGGGATGGCTACACCTTC. This sequence encodes CASRPGTGDGYTF.

The chain joins TRBV29-1 to TRBJ2-1; TRBD2 might be the D (5 bases). This CDR3 spans 15 amino acids. Trimming cost V 2 bases and J 5 bases, with 16 bases left between them. From germline, CDR1 is SQVTM and CDR2 ANQGSEA. The CDR3 protein is CSVESPRRNNNEQFF. The CDR3 coding sequence is TGCAGCGTTGAATCCCCTCGGAGGAATAACAATGAGCAGTTCTTC.

In regard to this clone: A junction end diverges from the germline sequence, so it may reflect a read error. The V and J genes are TRBV19 and TRBJ1-1; no definite D call. Per germline, CDR1 LNHDA and CDR2 SQIVND (reference sequence). The CDR3 has 15 amino acids. For the CDR3, the DNA is TGTGCGAGTACCCGCCAGACCCTCGGAGAGACTGAAGCTTTCTTT. As protein: CASTRQTLGETEAFF.

This sequence joins TRBV19 and TRBJ1-5; 8 bases agree with TRBD1. Germline V CDR1 and CDR2: LNHDA, SQIVND (reference sequence). The CDR3 loop spans 14 amino acids. In DNA, the CDR3 is TGTGCAGTCTCGGACAGGGATAGCAATCAGCCCCAGCATTTT. This codes for CAVSDRDSNQPQHF.

This clone came up a few times. The CDR3: CASSQVYRTSGPGGTDTQYF. CDR3 DNA sequence: TGTGCCAGCAGCCAAGTTTATCGGACTAGCGGACCGGGTGGCACAGATACGCAGTATTTT. The J gene is TRBJ2-3, the V gene TRBV3-1 (or the pseudogene TRBV3-2), with 10 bases fitting TRBD2. CDR1 is LGHDT, CDR2 YNNKEL, per germline (reference sequence). The CDR3 has 20 amino acids. The junction had 14 bases not matched to a gene; V was cut back by 1 base and J by 1 base.

V gene TRBV19 combines with J gene TRBJ1-5; 10 nucleotides line up with TRBD1. With V trimmed by 0 bases and J by 6 bases, 2 bases remained unmatched. The CDR3 loop spans 15 amino acids. The germline CDR1 and CDR2 sequences are LNHDA and SQIVND (reference sequence). The CDR3 protein is CASSIEGTGVQPQHF. CDR3 coding DNA: TGTGCCAGTAGTATAGAGGGGACAGGGGTTCAGCCCCAGCATTTT.

This rearrangement joins TRBV4-2 to TRBJ2-7; TRBD1 is a possible D gene (6 bases). V lost 0 bases to trimming and J lost 7 bases, with 13 bases between them. This CDR3 is 14 amino acids long. Germline V gene lookup returns CDR1 LGHNA and CDR2 YNFKEQ. DNA of the CDR3: TGTGCCAGCAGCCAAGACAGGGGTTTACGGGAGCAGTACTTC. Its protein product is CASSQDRGLREQYF.

This chain uses TRBV29-1 with TRBJ1-1; TRBD1 is a possible D gene (5 bases). There are 10 residues in the CDR3. The ends were cut back, 6 bases at V and 11 bases at J, with 13 bases in the middle. Per the germline V gene, CDR1 is SQVTM and CDR2 is ANQGSEA. CDR3 region: CSVRSEGAFF. CDR3 coding DNA: TGCAGCGTCCGCTCGGAGGGGGCTTTCTTT.

This clone came up once. J is TRBJ2-3 and V is TRBV28, with a weak D call TRBD1 (5 bases). Germline V gives CDR1 MDHEN, CDR2 SYDVKM. The CDR3 runs 14 residues. Trimming cost V 2 bases and J 5 bases, with 11 bases left between them. The CDR3 DNA reads as TGTGCCAGCAGTTTAGGCAGGGTGGGAGATACGCAGTATTTT. This sequence encodes CASSLGRVGDTQYF.

This chain uses TRBV25-1 with TRBJ2-7; perhaps TRBD1 as D (5 bases). The CDR3 is 13 amino acids. The V end lost 2 bases, the J end lost 2 bases, and 7 bases lay between the germline ends. Germline V gene sequence: CDR1 MGHDK, CDR2 SYGVNS. The CDR3 reads CASSEAGTYEQYV. CDR3 coding DNA: TGTGCCAGCAGTGAAGCAGGGACCTACGAGCAGTACGTC.

This rearrangement joins TRBV5-1 to TRBJ2-3, with D possibly matching TRBD2 (5 bases). V lost 6 bases, J lost 3 bases, and 17 bases lay in between. From germline, CDR1 is SGHRS and CDR2 YFSETQ. The CDR3 totals 15 residues. The CDR3 coding sequence is TGCGCCAGCAACCCTTGGACTGGCCCAACAGATACGCAGTATTTT. Translated: CASNPWTGPTDTQYF.

The chain links TRBV19 to TRBJ2-2, with a possible D match to TRBD2 (6 bases). Between the trimmed V and J ends, which lost 4 bases and 0 bases, there was a span of 6 bases. Germline V gene sequence: CDR1 LNHDA, CDR2 SQIVND (reference sequence). The CDR3 extends over 14 amino acids. DNA of the CDR3: TGTGCCAGTAGTAGCGGGACGAACACCGGGGAGCTGTTTTTT. This gives the protein CASSSGTNTGELFF.

The genes are TRBV5-4 and TRBJ1-1; no definite D call. The CDR3 sequence is 12 residues long. Germline CDR1 reads SGHNT; CDR2 reads YYREEE (reference sequence). The V gene lost 3 bases and the J gene lost 3 bases, with 6 bases spanning the gap. DNA for the CDR3: TGTGCCAGCAGCTCTCCCTACACTGAAGCTTTCTTT. Amino acids: CASSSPYTEAFF.

This rearrangement joins TRBV9 to TRBJ2-1, with 9 bases that match TRBD1. Germline-derived CDR1 and CDR2 are SGDLS and YYNGEE. The V and J ends lost 4 bases and 0 bases, in that order; junction bases with no gene match: 11. The CDR3 consists of 18 residues. The CDR3 loop reads CASSPIPGTGYSYNEQFF. As DNA, the CDR3 is TGTGCCAGCAGCCCGATCCCCGGGACAGGGTACTCCTACAATGAGCAGTTCTTC.

The chain employs TRBV5-1 and TRBJ1-2, with D hard to call. CDR3 length equals 15 residues. The germline V gene has CDR1 SGHRS and CDR2 YFSETQ. V was trimmed by 3 bases and J by 8 bases, leaving 20 bases between them. CDR3 nucleotides: TGCGCCAGCAGCTCGGAAGCGACCTCGGTGGAAGGCTACACCTTC. Amino acid sequence: CASSSEATSVEGYTF. Combining the CDR3 with reference TRBV5-1 and TRBJ1-2 gives the whole variable domain KAGVTQTPRYLIKTRGQQVTLSCSPISGHRSVSWYQQTPGQGLQFLFEYFSETQRNKGNFPGRFSGRQFSNSRSEMNVSTLELGDSALYLCASSSEATSVEGYTFGSGTRLTVV.

This sequence joins TRBV6-6 and TRBJ2-7, with 9 bases that match TRBD2. CDR1 is MNHNY and CDR2 is SVGAGI in the germline V gene (reference sequence). Losses at the gene ends were 6 bases for V and 3 bases for J; bases not matched to a gene: 6. The CDR3 length is 14 residues. CDR3 in amino acids: CASSLAGADYEQYF. The CDR3 DNA reads TGTGCCAGCAGCTTAGCGGGAGCGGACTACGAGCAGTACTTC.

This clone occurred a few times. The chain uses TRBV28 and TRBJ1-5; maybe TRBD1 (6 bases). V gave up 5 bases and J gave up 1 base, with 9 bases separating them. This CDR3 is built from 14 residues. Germline CDR1 and CDR2: MDHEN and SYDVKM. The CDR3 spells CASSEGGSNQPQHF. CDR3 DNA: TGTGCCAGCAGTGAGGGGGGGAGCAATCAGCCCCAGCATTTT.